A selection of T cell receptor beta chains follows, all from one sample in a study of blood T cell repertoires in COVID-19. Assay used: immunoSEQ multiplex PCR; TCRdb lists only in-frame clones, some missing. This table holds around 500,000 clones, 88% found once. The sequencing sample was made of PBMCs or T cells enriched from blood (not recorded which). These receptors all stem from a woman aged 55-70 years who had recovered from COVID-19. Each CDR3 is given with its conserved first and last residue. A D gene is named only where the DNA matches it firmly. Not all rows give a size; the values are once, few, many and, for expanded clones, a class.

J: TRBJ1-3
D: .
length: 15
size: .
V: TRBV7-2
DNA: TGTGCCAGCAGTTATACTGGGAGCTCTGGAAACACCATATATTTT
CDR3: CASSYTGSSGNTIYF

J: TRBJ1-6
D: .
length: 12
size: .
V: TRBV27
DNA: TGTGCCAGCAAACAGACCGATTCACCCCTCCACTTT
CDR3: CASKQTDSPLHF

J: TRBJ1-4
D: TRBD1
length: 15
size: .
V: TRBV2
DNA: TGTGCCAGCAGTGGACAGGGGGCAGCTAATGAAAAACTGTTTTTT
CDR3: CASSGQGAANEKLFF

J: TRBJ1-1
D: TRBD1
length: 16
size: .
V: TRBV19
DNA: TGTGCCAGTAACCTATTACCGGGACAGGGCTCCACTGAAGCTTTCTTT
CDR3: CASNLLPGQGSTEAFF

J: TRBJ1-1
D: .
length: 15
size: .
V: TRBV5-6
DNA: TGTGCCAGCAGCTTGCCCGGGACTTCGAACACTGAAGCTTTCTTT
CDR3: CASSLPGTSNTEAFF

J: TRBJ1-6
D: .
length: 14
size: .
V: TRBV3-1/TRBV3-2
DNA: TGTGCCAGCAGCCAAGCAGGGGTTAATTCACCCCTCCACTTT
CDR3: CASSQAGVNSPLHF

J: TRBJ1-2
D: .
length: 13
size: .
V: TRBV19
DNA: TGTGCCAGCCATAAGGAGAATTTCTATGGCTACACCTTC
CDR3: CASHKENFYGYTF

J: TRBJ2-1
D: TRBD2
length: 14
size: .
V: TRBV27
DNA: TGTGCCAGCACCACTAGCGGGGGTTTCAATGAGCAGTTCTTC
CDR3: CASTTSGGFNEQFF

J: TRBJ2-1
D: TRBD1
length: 15
size: .
V: TRBV7-2
DNA: TGTGCCAGCAGGCCAGGGGGAAGGTCCTACAATGAGCAGTTCTTC
CDR3: CASRPGGRSYNEQFF

J: TRBJ1-1
D: .
length: 14
size: .
V: TRBV7-8
DNA: TGTGCCAGCAGCTTACGGGAGGTAGGCACTGAAGCTTTCTTT
CDR3: CASSLREVGTEAFF

J: TRBJ2-2
D: .
length: 12
size: .
V: TRBV10-3
DNA: TGTGCCCTGCGGGGGAACACCGGGGAGCTGTTTTTT
CDR3: CALRGNTGELFF

J: TRBJ2-1
D: .
length: 16
size: .
V: TRBV5-1
DNA: TGCGCCAGCAGCTTGGGGGCCATGAGCTCCTACAATGAGCAGTTCTTC
CDR3: CASSLGAMSSYNEQFF

J: TRBJ1-3
D: .
length: 12
size: .
V: TRBV19
DNA: TGTGCCAGTAGTATCCTTGGAGGCACCATATATTTT
CDR3: CASSILGGTIYF

J: TRBJ1-5
D: TRBD1
length: 16
size: .
V: TRBV4-1
DNA: TGCGCCAGCAGCCAAGACGTGGCAGGGGGGATTCAGCCCCAGCATTTT
CDR3: CASSQDVAGGIQPQHF

J: TRBJ1-2
D: TRBD1
length: 14
size: .
V: TRBV19
DNA: TGTGCCAGTAGTACGCTGACAGGGCGGGATGGCTACACCTTC
CDR3: CASSTLTGRDGYTF

J: TRBJ2-7
D: TRBD1
length: 15
size: .
V: TRBV24-1
DNA: TGTGCCACCAGTGATCCCCGACAGGGGTCCCACGAGCAGTACTTC
CDR3: CATSDPRQGSHEQYF

J: TRBJ1-1
D: .
length: 14
size: few
V: TRBV27
DNA: TGTGCCAGCAGTCCCCCCGGGGGGCCGGTTGAAGCTTTCTTT
CDR3: CASSPPGGPVEAFF

J: TRBJ1-2
D: .
length: 15
size: .
V: TRBV3-1/TRBV3-2
DNA: TGTGCCAGCAGCCAAGAACCAGACTCGGGGTATGGCTACACCTTC
CDR3: CASSQEPDSGYGYTF

J: TRBJ1-1
D: .
length: 13
size: .
V: TRBV7-2
DNA: TGTGCCAGCAGCTTAGACTTTGGCACTGAAGCTTTCTTT
CDR3: CASSLDFGTEAFF

J: TRBJ1-5
D: .
length: 14
size: .
V: TRBV2
DNA: TGTGCCAGCAGTGAACAGAGGCCCAATCAGCCCCAGCATTTT
CDR3: CASSEQRPNQPQHF

J: TRBJ1-1
D: .
length: 11
size: once
V: TRBV2
DNA: TGTGCCAGCAGTGCTGTTACTGAAGCTTTCTTT
CDR3: CASSAVTEAFF

J: TRBJ2-2
D: .
length: 14
size: once
V: TRBV11-3
DNA: TGTGCCAGCAGCTACCGTGAGGGAACCGGGGAGCTGTTTTTT
CDR3: CASSYREGTGELFF

J: TRBJ2-5
D: .
length: 15
size: .
V: TRBV2
DNA: TGTGCCAGCAGTGAACAGGGATGGCCCCAAGAGACCCAGTACTTC
CDR3: CASSEQGWPQETQYF

J: TRBJ1-4
D: .
length: 15
size: .
V: TRBV19
DNA: TGTGCCAGTAGTATGATACAGGGAACTAATGAAAAACTGTTTTTT
CDR3: CASSMIQGTNEKLFF

J: TRBJ1-4
D: .
length: 14
size: .
V: TRBV29-1
DNA: TGCAGCGTTGAAAGGCGAGGGAAGAATGAAAAACTGTTTTTT
CDR3: CSVERRGKNEKLFF

J: TRBJ2-1
D: TRBD2
length: 16
size: .
V: TRBV5-1
DNA: TGCGCCAGCAGCCCCGAGGGAGCGGGGGGGTGGAATGAGCAGTTCTTC
CDR3: CASSPEGAGGWNEQFF

J: TRBJ2-2
D: .
length: 16
size: .
V: TRBV7-8
DNA: TGTGCCAGCAGCTTGCAGCTAGTTGCGAACACCGGGGAGCTGTTTTTT
CDR3: CASSLQLVANTGELFF

J: TRBJ2-5
D: TRBD1
length: 15
size: .
V: TRBV6-5
DNA: TGTGCCAGCAGTTACGCTACAGGGGGGCTAGAGACCCAGTACTTC
CDR3: CASSYATGGLETQYF

J: TRBJ1-2
D: .
length: 14
size: .
V: TRBV24-1
DNA: TGTGCCACCAGTGCTCAGGGTTTATCCTATGGCTACACCTTC
CDR3: CATSAQGLSYGYTF

J: TRBJ2-3
D: .
length: 16
size: .
V: TRBV5-1
DNA: TGCGCCAGCAGCTCCGCCGTAGGCGGGGGCACAGATACGCAGTATTTT
CDR3: CASSSAVGGGTDTQYF

J: TRBJ2-2
D: .
length: 11
size: .
V: TRBV10-3
DNA: TGTGCCAACTCACGAGGCGGGGAGCTGTTTTTT
CDR3: CANSRGGELFF

J: TRBJ1-5
D: TRBD1
length: 16
size: .
V: TRBV6-1
DNA: TGTGCCAGCAGTGTTCAGACCGGGACAGGGAACCAGCCCCAGCATTTT
CDR3: CASSVQTGTGNQPQHF

J: TRBJ1-2
D: .
length: 12
size: .
V: TRBV24-1
DNA: TGTGCCACCAGTGATACAGGGTACGGCTACACCTTC
CDR3: CATSDTGYGYTF

J: TRBJ1-5
D: .
length: 13
size: once
V: TRBV10-1
DNA: TGCGCCAGCAGCGAGGGGTTGCGGCAGCCCCAGCATTTT
CDR3: CASSEGLRQPQHF

J: TRBJ2-2
D: TRBD2
length: 16
size: .
V: TRBV9
DNA: TGTGCCAGCAGCCCCGGACTAGCGGGGGTCACCGGGGAGCTGTTTTTT
CDR3: CASSPGLAGVTGELFF

J: TRBJ1-5
D: TRBD1
length: 15
size: .
V: TRBV28
DNA: TGTGCCAGCAGTTTAGTGGGACAGGGGATTCAGCCCCAGCATTTT
CDR3: CASSLVGQGIQPQHF

J: TRBJ1-3
D: .
length: 16
size: .
V: TRBV6-5
DNA: TGTGCCAGCAGTTACGGTCCCCCAGGGCGGGGAAACACCATATATTTT
CDR3: CASSYGPPGRGNTIYF

J: TRBJ2-1
D: TRBD2
length: 15
size: few
V: TRBV11-2
DNA: TGTGCCAGCAGCTGGGGGACTAGCGGGGGCAATGAGCAGTTCTTC
CDR3: CASSWGTSGGNEQFF

J: TRBJ2-3
D: .
length: 15
size: .
V: TRBV7-9
DNA: TGTGCCAGCAGCTTAGCGAACACCCGCACAGATACGCAGTATTTT
CDR3: CASSLANTRTDTQYF

J: TRBJ1-5
D: TRBD1
length: 14
size: .
V: TRBV2
DNA: TGTGCCAGCAGCGAGACAGGGGAGAGTCAGCCCCAGCATTTT
CDR3: CASSETGESQPQHF

J: TRBJ1-1
D: TRBD1
length: 14
size: .
V: TRBV18
DNA: TGTGCCACCCACAAGGGACAGAAGAACACTGAAGCTTTCTTT
CDR3: CATHKGQKNTEAFF

J: TRBJ1-1
D: .
length: 13
size: once
V: TRBV2
DNA: TGTGCCAGCAGTCGGGAGAAGGACACTGAAGCTTTCTTT
CDR3: CASSREKDTEAFF

J: TRBJ1-2
D: .
length: 13
size: .
V: TRBV19
DNA: TGTGCCAGTAGTTTCGGCGGAGCCTATGGCTACACCTTC
CDR3: CASSFGGAYGYTF

J: TRBJ1-4
D: .
length: 14
size: .
V: TRBV5-1
DNA: TGCGCCAGCAGACTCGACAGCACTAATGAAAAACTGTTTTTT
CDR3: CASRLDSTNEKLFF

J: TRBJ1-2
D: .
length: 17
size: once
V: TRBV3-1/TRBV3-2
DNA: TGTGCCAGCAGCCAAGCTTTAAGTCAGGGCTTTAACTATGGCTACACCTTC
CDR3: CASSQALSQGFNYGYTF